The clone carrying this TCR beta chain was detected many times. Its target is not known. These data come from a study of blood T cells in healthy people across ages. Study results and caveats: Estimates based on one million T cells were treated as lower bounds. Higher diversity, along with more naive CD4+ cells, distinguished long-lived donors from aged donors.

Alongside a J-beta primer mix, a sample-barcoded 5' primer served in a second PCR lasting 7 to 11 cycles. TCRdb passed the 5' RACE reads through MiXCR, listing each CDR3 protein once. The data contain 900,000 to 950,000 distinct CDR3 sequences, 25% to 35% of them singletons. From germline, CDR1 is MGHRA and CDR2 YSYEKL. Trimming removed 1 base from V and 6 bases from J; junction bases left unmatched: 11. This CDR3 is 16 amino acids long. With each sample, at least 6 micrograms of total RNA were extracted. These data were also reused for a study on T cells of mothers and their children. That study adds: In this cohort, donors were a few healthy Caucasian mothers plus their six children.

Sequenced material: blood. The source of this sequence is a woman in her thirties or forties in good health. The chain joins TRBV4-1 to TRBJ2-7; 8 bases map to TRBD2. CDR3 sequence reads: CASSQGVGSGDSEQYF. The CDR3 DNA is TGCGCCAGCAGCCAAGGCGTCGGTAGCGGGGACTCCGAGCAGTACTTC.